A selection of T cell receptor beta chains follows, all from one sample in a study of human T cells and chemical hapten exposure. TCRdb ran MiXCR on the RACE reads and lists one entry per CDR3 protein. The sample has 150,000 to 200,000 distinct CDR3 sequences, approximately 29% seen once. The input for sequencing was whole blood, taken in connection with sensitization to the hapten diphenylcyclopropenone (DPC). Receptors were obtained from a woman aged 25 to 45 with alopecia areata. Some clones in this sample may be carry-over from other donors' samples. Each CDR3 is given with its conserved first and last residue. Each record gives: clone size, D gene, J gene, V gene, CDR3 protein, CDR3 DNA. D genes are given only for firm matches. Some rows have no size entry. The others give once, few or many, or a class for an expanded clone.

abundance: few; d_gene: -; j_gene: TRBJ2-5; v_gene: TRBV6-5; CDR3aa: CASSYSWGGETQYF; CDR3nt: TGTGCCAGCAGTTACTCCTGGGGAGGAGAGACCCAGTACTTC
abundance: -; d_gene: -; j_gene: TRBJ1-1; v_gene: TRBV12-3/TRBV12-4; CDR3aa: CASSPGTGQAFF; CDR3nt: TGTGCCAGCAGTCCCGGGACCGGCCAGGCTTTCTTT
abundance: -; d_gene: -; j_gene: TRBJ2-7; v_gene: TRBV20-1; CDR3aa: CSASDFYEQYF; CDR3nt: TGCAGTGCGTCAGATTTCTACGAGCAGTACTTC
abundance: few; d_gene: -; j_gene: TRBJ2-3; v_gene: TRBV28; CDR3aa: CASSSSGETDTQYF; CDR3nt: TGTGCCAGCAGCAGTTCGGGGGAAACAGATACGCAGTATTTT
abundance: few; d_gene: -; j_gene: TRBJ2-4; v_gene: TRBV11-3; CDR3aa: CASSEGTRLVTNIQYF; CDR3nt: TGTGCCAGCAGCGAGGGGACCCGACTGGTCACGAACATTCAGTACTTC
abundance: few; d_gene: -; j_gene: TRBJ2-2; v_gene: TRBV6-5; CDR3aa: CASSPSTDRRAFF; CDR3nt: TGTGCCAGCAGTCCCTCGACCGACCGGAGGGCGTTTTTT
abundance: few; d_gene: -; j_gene: TRBJ2-7; v_gene: TRBV7-2; CDR3aa: CASSLAARPREQYF; CDR3nt: TGTGCCAGCAGCTTAGCGGCCAGGCCACGCGAGCAGTACTTC
abundance: -; d_gene: -; j_gene: TRBJ2-5; v_gene: TRBV29-1; CDR3aa: CSVEDDRTHWETQYF; CDR3nt: TGCAGCGTTGAAGATGACCGGACGCACTGGGAGACCCAGTACTTC
abundance: -; d_gene: -; j_gene: TRBJ2-1; v_gene: TRBV20-1; CDR3aa: CSAIKPPSSYNEQFF; CDR3nt: TGCAGTGCTATAAAACCTCCGAGCTCCTACAATGAGCAGTTCTTC
abundance: many; d_gene: TRBD1; j_gene: TRBJ1-1; v_gene: TRBV29-1; CDR3aa: CSVERQGGTEAFF; CDR3nt: TGCAGCGTTGAACGACAGGGGGGCACTGAAGCTTTCTTT
abundance: -; d_gene: TRBD1; j_gene: TRBJ2-3; v_gene: TRBV6-6; CDR3aa: CASEGALDTQYF; CDR3nt: TGTGCCAGCGAGGGGGCTCTTGATACGCAGTATTTT
abundance: -; d_gene: -; j_gene: TRBJ2-1; v_gene: TRBV20-1; CDR3aa: CSAVVWRGEQFF; CDR3nt: TGCAGTGCGGTCGTTTGGCGGGGTGAGCAGTTCTTC
abundance: few; d_gene: -; j_gene: TRBJ1-6; v_gene: TRBV4-1; CDR3aa: CASSQDYRSSYNSPLHF; CDR3nt: TGCGCCAGCAGCCAAGATTACAGGAGCTCCTATAATTCACCCCTCCACTTT
abundance: -; d_gene: TRBD2; j_gene: TRBJ2-2; v_gene: TRBV4-1; CDR3aa: CASKKAGGNTGELFF; CDR3nt: TGCGCCAGCAAAAAAGCGGGAGGCAACACCGGGGAGCTGTTTTTT
abundance: many; d_gene: TRBD1; j_gene: TRBJ1-2; v_gene: TRBV29-1; CDR3aa: CSVGDRAFIF; CDR3nt: TGCAGCGTGGGGGACAGGGCCTTCATCTTC
abundance: few; d_gene: -; j_gene: TRBJ1-5; v_gene: TRBV6-5; CDR3aa: CASRRQGMGQPQHF; CDR3nt: TGTGCCAGCAGAAGGCAGGGGATGGGTCAGCCCCAGCATTTT
abundance: -; d_gene: TRBD2; j_gene: TRBJ2-5; v_gene: TRBV20-1; CDR3aa: CSAPPDSGGGTQYF; CDR3nt: TGCAGTGCTCCGCCTGACTCGGGCGGGGGGACCCAGTACTTC
abundance: -; d_gene: -; j_gene: TRBJ1-2; v_gene: TRBV20-1; CDR3aa: CSARDYRGYGYTF; CDR3nt: TGCAGTGCTAGAGATTACCGTGGCTATGGCTACACCTTC
abundance: -; d_gene: -; j_gene: TRBJ2-3; v_gene: TRBV6-5; CDR3aa: CASSQTVSTDTQYF; CDR3nt: TGTGCCAGCAGTCAGACGGTTAGCACAGATACGCAGTATTTT
abundance: -; d_gene: -; j_gene: TRBJ1-6; v_gene: TRBV27; CDR3aa: CASTPVATLSSYNSPLHF; CDR3nt: TGTGCCAGCACCCCCGTCGCGACCCTGAGCTCCTATAATTCACCCCTCCACTTT